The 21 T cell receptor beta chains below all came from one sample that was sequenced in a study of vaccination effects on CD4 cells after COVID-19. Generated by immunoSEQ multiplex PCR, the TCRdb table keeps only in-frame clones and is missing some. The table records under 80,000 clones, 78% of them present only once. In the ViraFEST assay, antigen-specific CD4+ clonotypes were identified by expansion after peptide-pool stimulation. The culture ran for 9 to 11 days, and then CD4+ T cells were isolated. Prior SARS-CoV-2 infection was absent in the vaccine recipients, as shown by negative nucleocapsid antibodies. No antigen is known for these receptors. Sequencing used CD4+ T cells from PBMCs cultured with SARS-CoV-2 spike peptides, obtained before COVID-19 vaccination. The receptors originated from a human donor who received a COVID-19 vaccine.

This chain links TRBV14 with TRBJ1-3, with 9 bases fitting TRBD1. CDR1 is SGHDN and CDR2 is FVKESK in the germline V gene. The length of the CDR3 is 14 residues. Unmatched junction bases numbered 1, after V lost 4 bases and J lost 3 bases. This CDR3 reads CASSRTGVGNTIYF. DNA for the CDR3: TGTGCCAGCAGCCGGACAGGGGTTGGAAACACCATATATTTT.

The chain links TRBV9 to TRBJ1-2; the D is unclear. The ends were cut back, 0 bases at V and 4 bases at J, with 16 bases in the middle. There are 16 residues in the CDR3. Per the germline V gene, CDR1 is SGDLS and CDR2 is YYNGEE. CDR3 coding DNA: TGTGCCAGCAGCGTAGGTCCCTTCGCGGCCGGCTATGGCTACACCTTC. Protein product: CASSVGPFAAGYGYTF.

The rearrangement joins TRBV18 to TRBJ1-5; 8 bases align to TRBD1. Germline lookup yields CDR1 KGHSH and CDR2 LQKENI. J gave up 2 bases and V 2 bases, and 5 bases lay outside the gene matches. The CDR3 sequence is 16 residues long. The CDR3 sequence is CASSPGPGQGNQPQHF. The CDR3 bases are TGTGCCAGCTCACCAGGACCGGGACAGGGCAATCAGCCCCAGCATTTT. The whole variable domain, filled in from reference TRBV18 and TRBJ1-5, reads NAGVMQNPRHLVRRRGQEARLRCSPMKGHSHVYWYRQLPEEGLKFMVYLQKENIIDESGMPKERFSAEFPKEGPSILRIQQVVRGDSAAYFCASSPGPGQGNQPQHFGDGTRLSIL.

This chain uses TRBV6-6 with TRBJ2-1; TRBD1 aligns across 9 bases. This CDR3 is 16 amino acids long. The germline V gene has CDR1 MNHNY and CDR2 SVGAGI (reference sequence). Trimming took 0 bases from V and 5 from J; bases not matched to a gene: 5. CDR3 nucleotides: TGTGCCAGCAGTTACTCACGGGGACAGGGCGACAATGAGCAGTTCTTC. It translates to CASSYSRGQGDNEQFF.

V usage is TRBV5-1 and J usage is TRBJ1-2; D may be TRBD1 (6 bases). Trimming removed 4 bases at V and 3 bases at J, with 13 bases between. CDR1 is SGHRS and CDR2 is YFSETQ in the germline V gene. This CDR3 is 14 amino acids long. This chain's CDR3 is CASSPSGGDYGYTF. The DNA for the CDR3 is TGCGCCAGCAGCCCTTCGGGGGGCGACTATGGCTACACCTTC.

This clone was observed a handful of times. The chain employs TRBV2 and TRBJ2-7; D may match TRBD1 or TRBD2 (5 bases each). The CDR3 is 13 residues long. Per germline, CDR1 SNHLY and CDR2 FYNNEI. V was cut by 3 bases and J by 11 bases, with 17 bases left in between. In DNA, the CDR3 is TGTGCCAGCAGTGACTTAGAGGCCCTGGGGGAGTACGTC. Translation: CASSDLEALGEYV.

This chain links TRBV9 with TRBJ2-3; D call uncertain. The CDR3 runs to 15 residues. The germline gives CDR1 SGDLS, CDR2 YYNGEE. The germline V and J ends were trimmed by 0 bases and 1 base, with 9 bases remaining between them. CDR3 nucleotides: TGTGCCAGCAGCGTAGATCAAGGGCGCACAGATACGCAGTATTTT. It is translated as CASSVDQGRTDTQYF. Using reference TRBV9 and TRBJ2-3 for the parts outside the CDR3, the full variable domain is DSGVTQTPKHLITATGQRVTLRCSPRSGDLSVYWYQQSLDQGLQFLIQYYNGEERAKGNILERFSAQQFPDLHSELNLSSLELGDSALYFCASSVDQGRTDTQYFGPGTRLTVL.

The CDR3 is CASSVEGAVYSPLHF. The CDR3 DNA reads as TGTGCCAGCAGCGTAGAGGGGGCAGTTTATTCACCCCTCCACTTT. The V call is TRBV9, the J call TRBJ1-6, with 7 bases that match TRBD1. The germline V gene encodes CDR1 SGDLS and CDR2 YYNGEE. The length of the CDR3 is 15 residues. The ends lost 0 bases at V and 8 bases at J; junction bases unmatched: 5.

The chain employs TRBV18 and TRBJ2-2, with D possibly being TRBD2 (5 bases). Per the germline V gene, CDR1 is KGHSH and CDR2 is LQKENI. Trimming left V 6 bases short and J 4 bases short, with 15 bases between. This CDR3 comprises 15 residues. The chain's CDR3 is CASSRPSGGTGELFF. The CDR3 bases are TGTGCCAGCTCCCGACCCAGTGGAGGCACCGGGGAGCTGTTTTTT.

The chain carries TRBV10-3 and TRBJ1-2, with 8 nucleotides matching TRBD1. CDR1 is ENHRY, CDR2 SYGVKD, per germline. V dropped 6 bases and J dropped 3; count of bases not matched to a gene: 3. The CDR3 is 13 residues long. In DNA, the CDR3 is TGTGCCATCAGGGGACAGGTGGACTATGGCTACACCTTC. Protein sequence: CAIRGQVDYGYTF.

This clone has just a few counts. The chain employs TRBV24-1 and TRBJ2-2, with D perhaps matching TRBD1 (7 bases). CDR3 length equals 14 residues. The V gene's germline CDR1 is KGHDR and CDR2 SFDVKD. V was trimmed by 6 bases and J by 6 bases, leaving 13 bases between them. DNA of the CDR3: TGTGCCACCAGTAGTGGCAGGGGGGCCGGGGAGCTGTTTTTT. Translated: CATSSGRGAGELFF.

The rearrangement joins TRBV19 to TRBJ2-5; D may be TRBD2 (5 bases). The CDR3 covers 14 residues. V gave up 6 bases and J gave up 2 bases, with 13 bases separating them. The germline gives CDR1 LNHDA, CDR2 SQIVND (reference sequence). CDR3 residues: CASRRTGGQETQYF. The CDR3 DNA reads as TGTGCCAGTAGGAGGACTGGAGGTCAAGAGACCCAGTACTTC.

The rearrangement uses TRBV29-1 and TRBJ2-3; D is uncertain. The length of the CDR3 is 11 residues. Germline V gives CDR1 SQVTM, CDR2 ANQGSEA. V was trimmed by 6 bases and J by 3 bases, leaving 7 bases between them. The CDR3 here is CSVDETDTQYF. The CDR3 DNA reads TGCAGCGTAGATGAGACAGATACGCAGTATTTT.

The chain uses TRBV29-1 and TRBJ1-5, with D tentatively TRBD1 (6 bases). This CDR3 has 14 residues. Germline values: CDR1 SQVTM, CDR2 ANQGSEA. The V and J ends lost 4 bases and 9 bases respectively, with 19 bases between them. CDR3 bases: TGCAGCGTTGTCTCAGGGGTGGGGTTGTCGCCCCAGCATTTT. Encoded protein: CSVVSGVGLSPQHF. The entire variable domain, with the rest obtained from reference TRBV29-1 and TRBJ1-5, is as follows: SAVISQKPSRDICQRGTSLTIQCQVDSQVTMMFWYRQQPGQSLTLIATANQGSEATYESGFVIDKFPISRPNLTFSTLTVSNMSPEDSSIYLCSVVSGVGLSPQHFGDGTRLSIL.

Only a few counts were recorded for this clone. The CDR3 loop is CAIREPPNEKLFF. In DNA, the CDR3 is TGTGCCATACGGGAGCCTCCTAATGAAAAACTGTTTTTT. The chain uses TRBV10-3 and TRBJ1-4, with unresolved D. The germline V gene has CDR1 ENHRY and CDR2 SYGVKD. The CDR3 is 13 amino acids. Trimming removed 9 bases at V and 3 bases at J, with 11 bases between.

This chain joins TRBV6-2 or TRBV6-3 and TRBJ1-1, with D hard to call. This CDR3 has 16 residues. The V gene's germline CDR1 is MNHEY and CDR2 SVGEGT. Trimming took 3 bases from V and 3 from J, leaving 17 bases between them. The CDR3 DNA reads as TGTGCCAGCAGTTATCTGGGGAAGCGATGGGACACTGAAGCTTTCTTT. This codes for CASSYLGKRWDTEAFF.

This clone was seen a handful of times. The CDR3 spells CASSSGQGASATNEKLFF. As DNA, the CDR3 is TGTGCCAGCAGCTCGGGACAGGGGGCTTCAGCAACTAATGAAAAACTGTTTTTT. This rearrangement joins TRBV7-9 to TRBJ1-4; 12 nucleotides align to TRBD1. The CDR3 contains 18 residues. Germline-derived CDR1 and CDR2 are SEHNR and FQNEAQ (reference sequence). Germline trimming cut 4 bases from V and 0 bases from J; bases unmatched to any gene: 6.

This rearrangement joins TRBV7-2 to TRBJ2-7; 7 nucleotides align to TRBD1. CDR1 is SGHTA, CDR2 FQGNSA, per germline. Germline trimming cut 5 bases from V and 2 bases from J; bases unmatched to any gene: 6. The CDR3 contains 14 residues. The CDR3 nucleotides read TGTGCCAGCAGCGCTCAGACAGGGACCTACGAGCAGTACGTC. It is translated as CASSAQTGTYEQYV.

The CDR3 reads CASSRLQYQPQHF. CDR3 bases: TGTGCCAGCAGTAGGCTACAATATCAGCCCCAGCATTTT. V usage is TRBV6-5 and J usage is TRBJ1-5; D not resolved. V lost 5 bases and J 5 bases, leaving 10 bases between the germline ends. There are 13 residues in the CDR3. Germline V gives CDR1 MNHEY, CDR2 SVGAGI.

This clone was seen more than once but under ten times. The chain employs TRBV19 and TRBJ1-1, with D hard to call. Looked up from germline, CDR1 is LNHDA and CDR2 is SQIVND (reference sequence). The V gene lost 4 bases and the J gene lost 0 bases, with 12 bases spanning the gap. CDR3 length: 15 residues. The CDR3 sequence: CASSRGITLNTEAFF. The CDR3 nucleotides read TGTGCCAGTAGTAGAGGGATCACTTTGAACACTGAAGCTTTCTTT.

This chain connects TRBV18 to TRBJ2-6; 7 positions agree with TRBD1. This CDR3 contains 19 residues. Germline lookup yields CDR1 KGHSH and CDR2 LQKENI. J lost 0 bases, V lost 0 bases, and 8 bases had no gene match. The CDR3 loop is CASSPPDTGQLSGANVLTF. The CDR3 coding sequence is TGTGCCAGCTCACCACCGGACACGGGACAGCTCTCTGGGGCCAACGTCCTGACTTTC.